These T cell receptor beta chains were read from a single sample in a study of cytomegalovirus exposure and HLA in healthy donors. The method was immunoSEQ multiplex PCR; TCRdb's version includes in-frame clones alone and lacks a portion of them. Counted here are roughly 120,000 clones, around 80% occurring once; the ten biggest clones make up more than 0.2%. Input material: PBMCs. The receptors stem from a man between 50 and 59 years old in good health and CMV-seronegative. CDR3s include the opening cysteine and the closing phenylalanine or tryptophan. D genes are given only for firm matches. Clone size, where shown, is once, few, many, or a class for clones that have expanded.

abundance: -
j_gene: TRBJ1-2
d_gene: TRBD1
v_gene: TRBV27
CDR3nt: TGTGCCAGCAGTTTAAAGGCAGGGGGGAGCTATGGCTACACCTTC
CDR3aa: CASSLKAGGSYGYTF

abundance: -
j_gene: TRBJ2-5
d_gene: TRBD1
v_gene: TRBV19
CDR3nt: TGTGCCAGCACCGGGACAGCCCAAGAGACCCAGTACTTC
CDR3aa: CASTGTAQETQYF

abundance: once
j_gene: TRBJ2-5
d_gene: -
v_gene: TRBV7-2
CDR3nt: TGTGCCAGCAGCTTAGTGGCAGAAGAGACCCAGTACTTC
CDR3aa: CASSLVAEETQYF

abundance: -
j_gene: TRBJ1-2
d_gene: -
v_gene: TRBV7-9
CDR3nt: TGTGCCAGCAGCTTAGAAGGCCCGCAGGGCTACCCCTTC
CDR3aa: CASSLEGPQGYPF

abundance: few
j_gene: TRBJ1-4
d_gene: TRBD1
v_gene: TRBV5-1
CDR3nt: TGCGCCAGCAGCTACCGGGACAGGAGTGAAAAACTGTTTTTT
CDR3aa: CASSYRDRSEKLFF

abundance: -
j_gene: TRBJ2-3
d_gene: TRBD1
v_gene: TRBV6-6
CDR3nt: TGTGCCAGCTCTTCCCGGGACAGGGAAACAGATACGCAGTATTTT
CDR3aa: CASSSRDRETDTQYF

abundance: -
j_gene: TRBJ2-2
d_gene: -
v_gene: TRBV29-1
CDR3nt: TGCAGCGTTGTCAATCAGGGTCGGACCGGGGAGCTGTTTTTT
CDR3aa: CSVVNQGRTGELFF

abundance: -
j_gene: TRBJ2-5
d_gene: TRBD2
v_gene: TRBV7-7
CDR3nt: TGTGCTAGCAGCTTAGTGGCTAGCGGGGGGGCCCGAGAGACCCAGTACTTC
CDR3aa: CASSLVASGGARETQYF

abundance: once
j_gene: TRBJ2-7
d_gene: -
v_gene: TRBV28
CDR3nt: TGTGCCAGCAGTCCCACAGGGGGGGACCCCTCCTACGAGCAGTACTTC
CDR3aa: CASSPTGGDPSYEQYF

abundance: -
j_gene: TRBJ2-2
d_gene: -
v_gene: TRBV9
CDR3nt: TGTGCCAGCAGCCCCCAACTAGAATACACCGGGGAGCTGTTTTTT
CDR3aa: CASSPQLEYTGELFF

abundance: -
j_gene: TRBJ2-1
d_gene: TRBD1
v_gene: TRBV7-3
CDR3nt: TGTGCCAGCAGCTTAACCAACCCTGGACAGGGTGCCGTGCGGCAGTTCTTC
CDR3aa: CASSLTNPGQGAVRQFF

abundance: -
j_gene: TRBJ2-7
d_gene: -
v_gene: TRBV5-1
CDR3nt: TGCGCCAGCAGCGCCTCCCATCCCACCTACGAGCAGTACTTC
CDR3aa: CASSASHPTYEQYF

abundance: -
j_gene: TRBJ1-1
d_gene: -
v_gene: TRBV5-4
CDR3nt: TGTGCCAGCAGCTCCGGGGGTGGGGGGGGCAGGATGAACACTGAAGCTTTCTTT
CDR3aa: CASSSGGGGGRMNTEAFF

abundance: -
j_gene: TRBJ2-5
d_gene: -
v_gene: TRBV7-9
CDR3nt: TGTGCCAGCAGTCCGGAGCTTTCCGGGCAGTACTTC
CDR3aa: CASSPELSGQYF